This T cell receptor beta chain was sequenced during a study of T-cell reconstitution after alpha-beta-depleted transplantation in children. Preparation of the TCRbeta library was carried out with unique molecular identifiers. TCRdb re-analysed the PCR reads in MiXCR, keeping a single row per CDR3 protein. The sample has roughly 670,000 distinct CDR3 sequences, about an eighth seen once; the top ten hold 0.79%. Study-level findings and limits: Fresh T-cell production supplied most of the T-cell counts and diversity seen one year after transplant. Alpha-beta T cells present about two months after transplant were reported to originate from several hundred expanded graft clones. TCRbeta diversity was high at day 60 in some patients (a result of surviving recipient T cells and thymic progenitors).

This clonotype came up many times. Its cognate antigen is unknown. This TCR derives from a girl aged 2-10 years with congenital amegakaryocytic thrombocytopenia, due to receive a stem cell transplant. The sequencing here drew on PBMCs, taken before TCRalphabeta/CD19-depleted stem cell transplant.

CDR3 coding DNA: TGTGCCAGCAGACAGGGGCCGACAAGCTCCTACAATGAGCAGTTCTTC. Translated, it gives CASRQGPTSSYNEQFF. This chain links TRBV9 with TRBJ2-1, with 7 positions matching TRBD1. CDR3 length: 16 residues. Germline V gives CDR1 SGDLS, CDR2 YYNGEE. V lost 5 bases and J lost 0; bases outside the gene matches: 8.